This entry is about one TCR beta chain. Those who donated were healthy bone marrow donors. The J segment lost 5 bases and the V segment lost 6 bases, leaving 3 bases of the junction unmatched. The CDR3 has 12 residues. CDR1 and CDR2 (germline): MDHEN, SYDVKM. PCR used 60 Vbeta primers and 13 Jbeta primers. Sequenced by immunoSEQ multiplex PCR; TCRdb stores in-frame clones only, minus some. Altogether 200,000 or so clones are present, about 80% being singletons, with the ten largest covering around 2.1%. The entry originates in a study of cytomegalovirus exposure and HLA in healthy donors. The chain joins TRBV28 to TRBJ1-2, with 7 bases fitting TRBD1. The sequence came from a young woman in good health and CMV-seropositive. Material: PBMCs. CDR3 amino acids: CASRTGNYGYTF. CDR3 nucleotide sequence: TGTGCCAGCAGGACAGGGAATTATGGCTACACCTTC.